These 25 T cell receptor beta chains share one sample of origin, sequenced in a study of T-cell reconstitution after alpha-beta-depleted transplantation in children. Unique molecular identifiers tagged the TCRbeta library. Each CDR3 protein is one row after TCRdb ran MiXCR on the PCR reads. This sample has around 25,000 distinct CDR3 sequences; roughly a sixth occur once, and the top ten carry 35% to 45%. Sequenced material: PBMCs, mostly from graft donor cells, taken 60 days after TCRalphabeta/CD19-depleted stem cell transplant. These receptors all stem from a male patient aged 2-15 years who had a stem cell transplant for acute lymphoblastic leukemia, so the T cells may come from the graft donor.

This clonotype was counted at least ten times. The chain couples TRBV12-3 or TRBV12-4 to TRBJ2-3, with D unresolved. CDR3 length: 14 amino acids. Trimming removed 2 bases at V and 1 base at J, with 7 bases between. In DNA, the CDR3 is TGTGCCAGCAGTTTAAACTTGGGCACAGATACGCAGTATTTT. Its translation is CASSLNLGTDTQYF.

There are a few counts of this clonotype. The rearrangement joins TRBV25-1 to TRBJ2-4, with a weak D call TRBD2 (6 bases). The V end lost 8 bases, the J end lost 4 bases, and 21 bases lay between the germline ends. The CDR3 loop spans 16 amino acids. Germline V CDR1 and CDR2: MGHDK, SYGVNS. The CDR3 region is CASRGADKPNKNIQYF. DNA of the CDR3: TGTGCCAGCCGCGGGGCAGACAAACCCAATAAAAACATTCAGTACTTC.

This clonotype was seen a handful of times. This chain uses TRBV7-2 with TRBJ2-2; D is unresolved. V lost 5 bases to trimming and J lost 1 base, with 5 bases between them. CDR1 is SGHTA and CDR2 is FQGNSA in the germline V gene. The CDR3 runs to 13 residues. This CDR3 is CASSARNTGELFF. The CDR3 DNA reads TGTGCCAGCAGCGCCCGGAACACCGGGGAGCTGTTTTTT.

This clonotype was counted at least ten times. The CDR3 region is CASSETRDTQYF. CDR3 nucleotides: TGCGCCAGCAGTGAGACGAGGGATACGCAGTATTTT. This chain links TRBV10-2 with TRBJ2-3; D call uncertain. V gave up 2 bases and J gave up 6 bases, with 6 bases separating them. Germline CDR1 is WSHSY and CDR2 is SAAADI. CDR3 length equals 12 residues.

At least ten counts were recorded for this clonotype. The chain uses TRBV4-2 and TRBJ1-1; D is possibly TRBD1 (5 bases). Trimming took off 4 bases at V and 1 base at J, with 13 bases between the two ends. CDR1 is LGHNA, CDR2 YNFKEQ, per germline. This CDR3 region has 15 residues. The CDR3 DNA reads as TGTGCCAGCAGCCCTCAGGGAGCGACGAACACTGAAGCTTTCTTT. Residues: CASSPQGATNTEAFF.

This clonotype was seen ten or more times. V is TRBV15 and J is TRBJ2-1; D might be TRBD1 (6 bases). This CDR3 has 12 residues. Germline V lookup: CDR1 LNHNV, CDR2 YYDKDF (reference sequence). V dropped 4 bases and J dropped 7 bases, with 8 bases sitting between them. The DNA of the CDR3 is TGTGCCACCAGCAACAGGGTGAATGAGCAGTTCTTC. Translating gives CATSNRVNEQFF.

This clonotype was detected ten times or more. CDR3 protein: CASSLDGDRSPLRSGNTIYF. DNA of the CDR3: TGCGCCAGCAGCTTGGACGGGGACAGATCACCCCTACGCTCTGGAAACACCATATATTTT. The V call is TRBV5-1, the J call TRBJ1-3, with 7 bases matching TRBD1. The CDR3 consists of 20 residues. J gave up 0 bases and V 0 bases, and 15 bases lay outside the gene matches. Germline V CDR1 and CDR2: SGHRS, YFSETQ.

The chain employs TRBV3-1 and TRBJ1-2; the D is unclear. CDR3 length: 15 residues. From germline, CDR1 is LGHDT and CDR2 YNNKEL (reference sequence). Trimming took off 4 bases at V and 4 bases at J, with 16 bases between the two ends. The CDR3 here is CASSPLGGGSYGYTF. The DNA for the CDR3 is TGTGCCAGCAGCCCCCTGGGCGGTGGAAGCTATGGCTACACCTTC.

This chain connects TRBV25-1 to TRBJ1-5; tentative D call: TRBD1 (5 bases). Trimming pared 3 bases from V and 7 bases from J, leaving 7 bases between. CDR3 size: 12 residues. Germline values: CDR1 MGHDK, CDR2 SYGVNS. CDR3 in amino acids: CASSEGDQPQHF. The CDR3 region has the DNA TGTGCCAGCAGTGAGGGGGACCAGCCCCAGCATTTT.

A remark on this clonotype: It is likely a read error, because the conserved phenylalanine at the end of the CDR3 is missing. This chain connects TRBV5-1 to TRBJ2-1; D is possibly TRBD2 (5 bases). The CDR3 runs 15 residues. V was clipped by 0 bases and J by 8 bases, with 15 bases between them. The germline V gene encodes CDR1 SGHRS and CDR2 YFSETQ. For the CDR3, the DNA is TGCGCCAGCAGCTTGGGGTCTTCCGGGGAGCATGAGCAGTTCTCC. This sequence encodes CASSLGSSGEHEQFS.

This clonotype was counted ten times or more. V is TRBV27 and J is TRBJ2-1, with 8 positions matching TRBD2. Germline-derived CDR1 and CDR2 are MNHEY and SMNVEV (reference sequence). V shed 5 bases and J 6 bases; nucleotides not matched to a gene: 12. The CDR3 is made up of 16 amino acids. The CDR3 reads CASSPISGSLRNEQFF. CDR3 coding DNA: TGTGCCAGCAGTCCAATAAGCGGGAGTCTACGCAATGAGCAGTTCTTC.

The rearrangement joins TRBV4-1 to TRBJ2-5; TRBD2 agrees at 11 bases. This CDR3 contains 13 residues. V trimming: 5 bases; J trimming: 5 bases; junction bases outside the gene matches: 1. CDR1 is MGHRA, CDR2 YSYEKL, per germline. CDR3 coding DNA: TGCGCCAGCAGCTCTAGCGGGGGGGAGACCCAGTACTTC. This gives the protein CASSSSGGETQYF.

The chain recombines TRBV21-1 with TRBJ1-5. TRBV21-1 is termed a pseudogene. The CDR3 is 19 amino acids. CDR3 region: CASSKELKSPHAGYQPQHF. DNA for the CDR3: TGTGCCAGCAGCAAAGAACTCAAATCCCCCCACGCGGGATACCAGCCCCAGCATTTT.

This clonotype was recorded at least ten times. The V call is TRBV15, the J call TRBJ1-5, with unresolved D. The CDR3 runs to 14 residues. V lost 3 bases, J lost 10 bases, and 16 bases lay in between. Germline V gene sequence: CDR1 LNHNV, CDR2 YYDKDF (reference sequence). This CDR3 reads CATSSAGSGPPQHF. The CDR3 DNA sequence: TGTGCCACCAGCAGCGCGGGGAGCGGGCCTCCCCAGCATTTT.

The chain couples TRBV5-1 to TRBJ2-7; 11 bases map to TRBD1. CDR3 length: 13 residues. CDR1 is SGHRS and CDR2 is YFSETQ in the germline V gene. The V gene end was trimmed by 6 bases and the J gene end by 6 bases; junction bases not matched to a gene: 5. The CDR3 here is CASTGQGAVEQYF. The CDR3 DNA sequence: TGCGCCAGCACTGGACAGGGGGCCGTCGAGCAGTACTTC. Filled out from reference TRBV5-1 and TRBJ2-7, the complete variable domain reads KAGVTQTPRYLIKTRGQQVTLSCSPISGHRSVSWYQQTPGQGLQFLFEYFSETQRNKGNFPGRFSGRQFSNSRSEMNVSTLELGDSALYLCASTGQGAVEQYFGPGTRLTVT.

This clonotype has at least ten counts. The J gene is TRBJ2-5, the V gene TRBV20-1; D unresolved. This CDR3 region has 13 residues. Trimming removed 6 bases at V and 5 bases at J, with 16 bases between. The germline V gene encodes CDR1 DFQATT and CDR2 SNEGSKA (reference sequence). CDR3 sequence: CSAPWSIHETQYF. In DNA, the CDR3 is TGCAGTGCCCCATGGAGTATTCACGAGACCCAGTACTTC.

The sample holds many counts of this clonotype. This CDR3 is CSARGLGQETQYF. In DNA form, the CDR3 reads TGCAGTGCTAGAGGTCTGGGACAAGAGACCCAGTACTTC. The chain joins TRBV20-1 to TRBJ2-5; D unclear. Germline assignment: CDR1 DFQATT and CDR2 SNEGSKA (reference sequence). Trimming stripped 1 base from V and 2 bases from J, with 8 bases between. The CDR3 sequence is 13 residues long.

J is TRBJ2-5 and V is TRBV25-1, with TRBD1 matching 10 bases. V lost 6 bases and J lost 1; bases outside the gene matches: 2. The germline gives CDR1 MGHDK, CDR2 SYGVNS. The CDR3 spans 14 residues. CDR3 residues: CASRGQGTQETQYF. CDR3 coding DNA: TGTGCCAGCAGGGGACAGGGGACCCAAGAGACCCAGTACTTC. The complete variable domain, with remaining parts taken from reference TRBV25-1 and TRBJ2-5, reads EADIYQTPRYLVIGTGKKITLECSQTMGHDKMYWYQQDPGMELHLIHYSYGVNSTEKGDLSSESTVSRIRTEHFPLTLESARPSHTSQYLCASRGQGTQETQYFGPGTRLLVL.

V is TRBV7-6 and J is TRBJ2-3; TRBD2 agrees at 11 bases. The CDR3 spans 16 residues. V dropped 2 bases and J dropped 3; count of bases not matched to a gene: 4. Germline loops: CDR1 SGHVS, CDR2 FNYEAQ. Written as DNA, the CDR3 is TGTGCCAGCAGCTTATCGGCTAGCGGGAGGACAGATACGCAGTATTTT. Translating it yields CASSLSASGRTDTQYF.

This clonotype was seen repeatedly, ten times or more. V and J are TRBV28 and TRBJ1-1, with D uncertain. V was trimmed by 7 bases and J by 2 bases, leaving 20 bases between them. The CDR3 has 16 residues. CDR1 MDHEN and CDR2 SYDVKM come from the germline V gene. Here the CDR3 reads CASIAPGLWSNTEAFF. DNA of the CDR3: TGTGCCAGCATCGCGCCCGGGCTGTGGAGTAACACTGAAGCTTTCTTT.

The CDR3 bases are TGTGCCAGCAGCCAAGCACCCTCCACGTCCTACGAGCAGTACTTC. The encoded protein is CASSQAPSTSYEQYF. The chain joins TRBV3-1 to TRBJ2-7; unclear D gene. The germline V gene encodes CDR1 LGHDT and CDR2 YNNKEL (reference sequence). Trimming stripped 1 base from V and 1 base from J, with 11 bases between. This CDR3 region has 15 residues.

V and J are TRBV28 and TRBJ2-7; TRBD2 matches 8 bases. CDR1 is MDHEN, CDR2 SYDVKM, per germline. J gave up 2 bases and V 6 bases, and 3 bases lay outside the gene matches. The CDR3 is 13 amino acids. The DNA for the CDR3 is TGTGCCAGCAGGACTAGCGTAGCCTACGAGCAGTACTTC. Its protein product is CASRTSVAYEQYF.

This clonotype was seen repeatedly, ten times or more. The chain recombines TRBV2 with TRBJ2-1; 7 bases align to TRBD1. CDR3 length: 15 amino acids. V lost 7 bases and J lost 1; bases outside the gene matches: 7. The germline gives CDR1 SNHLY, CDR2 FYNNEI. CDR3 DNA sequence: TGTGCCAGCACCCCCGGACAGGCTTCCTACAATGAGCAGTTCTTC. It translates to CASTPGQASYNEQFF. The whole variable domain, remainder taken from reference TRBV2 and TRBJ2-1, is EPEVTQTPSHQVTQMGQEVILRCVPISNHLYFYWYRQILGQKVEFLVSFYNNEISEKSEIFDDQFSVERPDGSNFTLKIRSTKLEDSAMYFCASTPGQASYNEQFFGPGTRLTVL.

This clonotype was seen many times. In DNA, the CDR3 is TGTGCCAGCAGCTTAAGCCGGGACGTCATTCAGTACTTC. This translates into CASSLSRDVIQYF. The chain has TRBV7-2 and TRBJ2-4; D tentatively fits TRBD1 or TRBD2 (5 bases each). The germline CDR1 and CDR2 sequences are SGHTA and FQGNSA. The CDR3 totals 13 residues. Deletions cut 2 bases from V and 9 bases from J, with 11 bases between.

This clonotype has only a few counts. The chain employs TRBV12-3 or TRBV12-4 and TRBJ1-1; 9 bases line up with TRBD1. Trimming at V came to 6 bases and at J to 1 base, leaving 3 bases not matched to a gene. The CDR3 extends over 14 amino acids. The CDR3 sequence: CASRKDRGNTEAFF. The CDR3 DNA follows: TGTGCCAGCAGAAAGGACAGGGGGAACACTGAAGCTTTCTTT.